This passage covers 2 T cell receptor beta chains from one sample sequenced in a study of blood T cell repertoires in COVID-19. TCRdb keeps only in-frame clones here, not all; method: immunoSEQ multiplex PCR. This table holds under 350,000 clones, 85% found once. Sequenced input: peripheral blood. Receptor source: a human donor in a cohort sampled during active COVID-19.

The chain is built from TRBV28 and TRBJ2-5; 8 bases line up with TRBD1. V lost 2 bases, J lost 5 bases, and 7 bases stayed unmatched. There are 15 residues in the CDR3. CDR1 MDHEN and CDR2 SYDVKM come from the germline V gene. The CDR3 nucleotides read TGTGCCAGCAGTTTACCCCAGGGGGCTTGGGAGACCCAGTACTTC. Amino acid sequence: CASSLPQGAWETQYF.

V usage is TRBV29-1 and J usage is TRBJ2-2; 8 bases fit TRBD1. CDR3 length: 14 amino acids. The germline gives CDR1 SQVTM, CDR2 ANQGSEA. V shed 1 base, J shed 5 bases, and the junction held 3 bases outside the gene matches. In nucleotides, the CDR3 is TGCAGCGTTGAAGGGACAGGGCGGACCGGGGAGCTGTTTTTT. It yields the protein CSVEGTGRTGELFF.